This entry describes one T cell receptor beta chain. Its antigen is still unknown. No base quality values were provided; no much bigger clone lies one nucleotide off. Libraries were made using the immunoSEQ multiplex PCR assay. A mixture of 60 forward primers for TCR Vbeta segments and 13 reverse primers for TCR Jbeta segments was used in the multiplex PCR. Amplification of the CDR3 region of rearranged TCR beta genes was performed with a multiplex PCR assay on genomic DNA. The Illumina HiSeq System was used to sequence the amplified TCR beta libraries as 87-base-pair reads. As for the authors' bioinformatics: Across the 670 or so repertoires, a later analysis counted 75 million to 90 million unique TCR beta chains, 9 million to 14 million of which were shared by at least two donors. A nearest-neighbor algorithm error-corrected the raw reads and collapsed the reads into unique sequences, merging closely related sequences to remove PCR and sequencing errors. V, D and J gene segments were assigned by aligning CDR3 sequences to IMGT reference sequences. For a sequence to be retained, at least a six-nucleotide match to both a V gene segment and a J gene segment was required. Rearrangements were classified as productive when the CDR3 lacked stop codons and remained in frame with V and J, and all other rearrangements were classified as non-productive. CDR3 was defined by IMGT convention, running from the second conserved V-encoded cysteine to the conserved J-encoded phenylalanine. Sequences without an unambiguous match to a single V gene segment were excluded from the earlier analysis of 587 of the donors. In an earlier analysis of roughly 600 of the donors, a V segment was called functional when productive rearrangements were above 56.7%, and segregating when the standard deviation between donors exceeded 5%. A statistical classification framework was built for diagnosing cytomegalovirus status from the catalog of TCR beta chain sequences. A later analysis assigned V and J genes by comparing TCR nucleotide sequences with IMGT/GENE-DB human TR gene sequences. A later analysis assigned CDR3 sequences and most-parsimonious VDJ recombination scenarios with the TCRdist pipeline. In a later analysis, every TCR beta chain was defined by the combination of its CDR3 amino acid sequence and its V-gene family, and reads without a unique V-gene family were dropped. As a way to deal with suspected cross-contamination and a sequencing artifact, a later analysis dropped hundreds of nucleotide sequences that were highly shared and had low generation probability. In a later analysis, a clonal expansion index for each public chain was calculated from normalized within-repertoire ranks of inferred template counts. A later analysis computed generation probabilities with a VDJ recombination model fitted to out-of-frame rearrangements, and checked the results against IGoR. A later analysis scored TCR-TCR, TCR-HLA and TCR-CMV co-occurrence with hypergeometric tests, applying a repertoire-size bias correction to TCR pairs. To estimate false discovery rates, a later analysis permuted the HLA or CMV assignments 20 times. In a later analysis, co-occurring TCRs were grouped using DBSCAN, with TCRdist sequence similarity added in when clustering inside HLA-allele-positive subsets. Co-occurrence clustering excluded repertoires with fewer than 30,000 or more than 120,000 public chains, plus five with anomalous nucleotide sharing. What TCRdb holds here is the immuneACCESS table cut down to in-frame rearrangements. Part of the clones is not present; checked against another copy, under half of the missing clones reflect an unresolved V gene, and the others are unexplained. The DNA gave D and trimming, while V, J and clone size come from that table. This sample has around 130,000 clones in its table, and around 74% of those were observed once. Almost 6% of the sample comes from the top ten.

In total, over 600 healthy bone marrow donors made up the cohort. At the time of sampling, every cohort member was nominally healthy, though immune exposures that went unrecorded were likely present. The donor tested CMV seropositive and was one of the 289 seropositive cohort members. Each donor provided a peripheral blood sample, and peripheral blood mononuclear cells were used for TCR beta sequencing. Genomic DNA was extracted from the blood cell samples with the Qiagen DNeasy Blood Extraction Kit. The CDR3 measures 15 amino acids from cysteine to phenylalanine. Only the CDR3 region is kept as DNA, spanning 45 bases read in frame from base 1. In the germline V gene, CDR1 corresponds to MGHRA and CDR2 to YSYEKL. The trim is 5 bases for V and 0 bases for J, with a gap of 12 bases between the germline ends. This entry comes from a study of cytomegalovirus exposure and HLA in healthy donors (dated by TCRdb to about 2017). About the study as a whole: In an earlier analysis of fewer than 750 of the donors, under 300 Gb of sequence data and 100 million or so unique TCR beta sequences from 150 million to 200 million T cells were reported. About 310 gigabases of sequencing data and tens of millions of unique TCR sequences were included in an early release covering about 620 HLA-typed donors. The study combined high-throughput TCR immunosequencing, statistical association of individual TCRs with disease status, and machine learning to predict cytomegalovirus infection status. A few DR-DQ haplotypes were treated as single units for association and clustering because of strong linkage in the cohort. On average, about 240,000 unique TCR beta nucleotide sequences were sequenced per donor among about 400 genotyped donors of the cohort, with about 19% of those sequences being non-productive. The T cell repertoires of 666 subjects were profiled by immunosequencing and related to cytomegalovirus serostatus. Donor age, sex, ethnicity and CMV serostatus were compiled together with the repertoire data. In the later analysis, no new phenotypic data were used to find candidate immune exposures; instead, reliance was placed on TCR beta sequences and their occurrence across donors. The genetic ancestry cluster associated with self-reported Caucasian donors included roughly four fifths of the 398 genotyped donors. A later analysis re-examined previously published TCR beta repertoires from just over 650 donors and added high-resolution HLA genotyping to investigate patterns of TCR occurrence. A later genetic analysis took genome-wide SNP genotypes for about three fifths of the roughly 670 donors and used that subset as a discovery cohort. To decide whether each TCR beta V gene segment behaved as functional or pseudogenic, an earlier analysis of some 580 of the donors relied on high-throughput TCR beta sequencing. All discovery cohort repertoires had been generated using a single sequencing platform. Typing coverage varied by locus: roughly 629-630 donors for A, B, C, DRB1 and DQB1; around 560 for DQA1; approximately 570 for DPA1; more than 450 for DPB1. Besides the first cohort of around 700 subjects, a separate validation cohort made up of about 120 different subjects was used. The study aimed to test whether signatures of past pathogen exposure could be identified by cataloging public T cell receptors. HLA typing included class I and class II loci at four-digit resolution. The paper's findings and limits, for the study overall: Three of the identified cytomegalovirus-associated TCR beta chains were confirmed in vitro to be specific for cytomegalovirus antigens. Because counts were too low, about 18 rarely observed V segments, including chromosome 9 orphons, were left out of the earlier analysis of roughly 600 of the donors. Specific HLA alleles were associated with over 15,000 TCR beta sequences at a false discovery rate of 0.05 in a later analysis. According to a later genetic analysis, donors in an Asian-associated ancestry cluster had fewer N-insertions in productive TCRs than the roughly 700-donor mean. For the cohort, immune exposure information was limited to CMV serostatus. An association between a missense DCLRE1C variant and V-gene and J-gene trimming of TCR beta chains was found in a later genetic analysis and replicated in an independent cohort. While some public TCRs were present in many individuals, most TCR sequences turned up only very rarely across donors. The study listed 150 to 200 TCR beta chains as associated with cytomegalovirus. According to a later analysis, most CMV-associated TCR beta chains appeared to be HLA-restricted, and the HLA associations seemed to be driven largely by CMV exposure. A group of highly shared sequence variants was considered likely to be a technical artifact of the sequencing pipeline. Compared with equally common non-associated chains, HLA-associated TCR beta chains in a later analysis were more clonally expanded and had lower generation probabilities. In a later analysis, TCR association rates were found to vary across HLA loci, with the most associated TCRs seen for DRB1 alleles and the fewest for HLA-C alleles. The presence/absence analyses assumed that sequencing depth was roughly uniform across donors, and that assumption may not be true. A further reported finding was that TCR beta sequences accurately predicted the HLA-A and HLA-B alleles for most subjects in the first cohort. The classifier was reported to diagnose cytomegalovirus status with high specificity and sensitivity in both the original cohort and the validation cohort. In this cohort, only TCR beta chains were sequenced, and detectable features were limited by the absence of alpha or paired-chain data. An earlier analysis of around 500 of the donors showed that most TCR beta V segments appeared in productive rearrangements either about 87% or about 30% of the time, which broadly matched IMGT annotations. Linkage disequilibrium might explain the correlated functional status among segregating V segments, but an unknown experimental factor could not be excluded. The authors suggested that the approach could potentially be generalized to other disease states and immunological phenotypes. Because some donors lacked HLA typing at each locus, the association tests relied only on the typed subset. In a later analysis, several top co-occurrence clusters were reported to appear linked to parvovirus B19, influenza, CMV and Epstein-Barr virus. When HLA alleles, especially DR and DQ, strongly co-occurred, attributing TCR associations to individual alleles was difficult. The 87-base-pair reads could not distinguish some IMGT-functional V segments, including TRBV6-2 and TRBV6-3, so those segments were excluded.

Sequencing was done on a sample of PBMCs. The clonotype originates from a woman aged 50 to 60 in good health and CMV-seropositive. The rearrangement combines TRBV4-1 with TRBJ2-3; TRBD2 could be the D gene, as 5 bases match. The CDR3: CASSFGRTSTDTQYF. Here is the DNA: TGCGCCAGCAGCTTCGGCCGGACTAGCACAGATACGCAGTATTTT.